The clone carrying this T cell receptor (beta chain) has more than one count but fewer than ten. Its antigen is not known. The data originate from a study of response to subunit inactivated influenza vaccine. Study-level points and caveats: Authors suggested each seasonal influenza vaccination recruits few new T cells.

TCRdb called the RT-PCR reads again in MiXCR, with one record for every CDR3 protein. The sample consists of 700,000 to 800,000 distinct CDR3 sequences, 15% to 20% of them appearing once. This receptor was taken from a man aged 50 to 60 who received an inactivated influenza vaccine. The sequences come from PBMCs from blood, collected 4 to 6 days after vaccination.

DNA for the CDR3: TGTGCCACCAGCAGAGGGGCTAGCGGGAAAATCGGCTACGAGCAGTACTTC. This translates into CATSRGASGKIGYEQYF. The chain employs TRBV15 and TRBJ2-7, with 9 bases identical to TRBD2. This CDR3 is built from 17 residues. Germline V lookup: CDR1 LNHNV, CDR2 YYDKDF (reference sequence). The J segment lost 3 bases and the V segment lost 1 base, leaving 10 bases of the junction unmatched.